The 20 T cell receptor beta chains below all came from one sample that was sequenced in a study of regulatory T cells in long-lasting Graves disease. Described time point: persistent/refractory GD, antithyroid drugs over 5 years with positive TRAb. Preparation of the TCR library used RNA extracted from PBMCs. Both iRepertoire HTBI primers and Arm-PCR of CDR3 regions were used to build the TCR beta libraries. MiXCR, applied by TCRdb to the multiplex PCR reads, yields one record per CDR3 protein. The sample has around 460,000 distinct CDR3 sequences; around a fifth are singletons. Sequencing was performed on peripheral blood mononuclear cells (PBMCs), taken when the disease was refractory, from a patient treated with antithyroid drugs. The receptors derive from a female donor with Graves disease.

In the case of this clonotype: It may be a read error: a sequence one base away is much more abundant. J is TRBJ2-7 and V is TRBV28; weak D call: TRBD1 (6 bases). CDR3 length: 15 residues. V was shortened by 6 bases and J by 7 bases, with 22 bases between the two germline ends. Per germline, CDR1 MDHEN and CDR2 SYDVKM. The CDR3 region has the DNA TGTGCCAGCAGCCCAACCTTTTCAGGGGTGAGGGAGCAGTACTTC. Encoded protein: CASSPTFSGVREQYF.

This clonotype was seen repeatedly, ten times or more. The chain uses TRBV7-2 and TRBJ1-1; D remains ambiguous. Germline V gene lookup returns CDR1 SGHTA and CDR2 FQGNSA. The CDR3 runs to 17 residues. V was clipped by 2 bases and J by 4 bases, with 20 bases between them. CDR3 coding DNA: TGTGCCAGCAGCTTATCGTCGACATACGAACTGGGCACTGAAGCTTTCTTT. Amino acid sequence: CASSLSSTYELGTEAFF.

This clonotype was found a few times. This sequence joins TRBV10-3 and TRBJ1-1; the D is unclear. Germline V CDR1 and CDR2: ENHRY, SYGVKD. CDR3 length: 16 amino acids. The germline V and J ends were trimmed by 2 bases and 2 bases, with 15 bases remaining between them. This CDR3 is CAISESFSGGNTEAFF. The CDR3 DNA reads TGTGCCATCAGTGAGAGCTTTTCAGGTGGAAACACTGAAGCTTTCTTT.

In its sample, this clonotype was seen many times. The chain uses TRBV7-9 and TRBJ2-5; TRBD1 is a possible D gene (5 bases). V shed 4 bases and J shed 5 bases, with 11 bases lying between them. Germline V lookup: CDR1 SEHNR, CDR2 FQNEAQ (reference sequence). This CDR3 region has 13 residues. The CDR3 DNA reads TGTGCCAGCAGCTCGGACAACCCGGAGACCCAGTACTTC. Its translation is CASSSDNPETQYF.

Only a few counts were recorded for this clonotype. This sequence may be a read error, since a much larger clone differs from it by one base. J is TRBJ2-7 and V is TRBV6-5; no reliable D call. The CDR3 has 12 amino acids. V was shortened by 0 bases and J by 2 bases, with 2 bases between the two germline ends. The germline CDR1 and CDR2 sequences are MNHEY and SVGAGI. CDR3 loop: CASSYSTYEQYF. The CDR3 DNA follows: TGTGCCAGCAGTTACTCCACCTACGAGCAGTACTTC.

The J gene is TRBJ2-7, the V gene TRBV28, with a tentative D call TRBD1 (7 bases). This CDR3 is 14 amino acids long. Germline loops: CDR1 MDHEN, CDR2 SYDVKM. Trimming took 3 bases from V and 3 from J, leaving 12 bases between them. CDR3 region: CASSFQGGDYEQYF. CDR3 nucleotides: TGTGCCAGCAGTTTCCAGGGGGGCGACTACGAGCAGTACTTC.

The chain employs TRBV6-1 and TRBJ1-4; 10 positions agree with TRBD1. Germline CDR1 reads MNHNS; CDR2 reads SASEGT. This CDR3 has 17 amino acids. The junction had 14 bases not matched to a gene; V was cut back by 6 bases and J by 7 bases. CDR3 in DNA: TGTGCCAGCAGCGACCCGGGACAGGGGTTTTTCGGTGAAAAACTGTTTTTT. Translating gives CASSDPGQGFFGEKLFF.

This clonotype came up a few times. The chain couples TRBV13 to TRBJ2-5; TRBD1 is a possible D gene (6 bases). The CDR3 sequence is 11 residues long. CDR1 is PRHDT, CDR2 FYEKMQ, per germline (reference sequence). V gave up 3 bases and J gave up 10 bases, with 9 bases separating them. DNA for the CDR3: TGTGCCAGCAGCTTCAGGGGTGACCAGTACTTC. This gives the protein CASSFRGDQYF.

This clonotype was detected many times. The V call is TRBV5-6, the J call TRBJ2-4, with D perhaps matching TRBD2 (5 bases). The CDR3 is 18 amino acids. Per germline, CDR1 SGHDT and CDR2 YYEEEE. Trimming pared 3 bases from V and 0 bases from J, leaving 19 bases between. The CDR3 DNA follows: TGTGCCAGCAGCTCATCAGCCACTAGGGTACTAGCCAAAAACATTCAGTACTTC. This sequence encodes CASSSSATRVLAKNIQYF.

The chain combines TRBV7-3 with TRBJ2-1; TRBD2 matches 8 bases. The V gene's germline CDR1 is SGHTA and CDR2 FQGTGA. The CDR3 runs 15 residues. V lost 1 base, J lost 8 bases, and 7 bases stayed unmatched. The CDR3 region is CASSLSAGGVDEQFF. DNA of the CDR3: TGTGCCAGCAGCTTAAGTGCGGGGGGTGTTGATGAGCAGTTCTTC. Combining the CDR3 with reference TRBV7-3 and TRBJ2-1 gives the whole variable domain GAGVSQTPSNKVTEKGKYVELRCDPISGHTALYWYRQSLGQGPEFLIYFQGTGAADDSGLPNDRFFAVRPEGSVSTLKIQRTERGDSAVYLCASSLSAGGVDEQFFGPGTRLTVL.

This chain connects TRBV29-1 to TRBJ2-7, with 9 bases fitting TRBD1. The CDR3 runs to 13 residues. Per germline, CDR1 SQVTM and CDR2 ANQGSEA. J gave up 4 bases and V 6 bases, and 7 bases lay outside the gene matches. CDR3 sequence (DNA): TGCAGCGTGTGGACAGGGGTGGCGTACGAGCAGTACTTC. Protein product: CSVWTGVAYEQYF.

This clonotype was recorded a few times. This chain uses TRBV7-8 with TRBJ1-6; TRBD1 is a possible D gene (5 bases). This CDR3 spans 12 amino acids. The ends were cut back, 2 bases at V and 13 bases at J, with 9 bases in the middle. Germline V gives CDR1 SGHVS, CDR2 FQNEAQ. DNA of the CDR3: TGTGCCAGCAGCTTATCAGGGTGGCCCCTCCACTTT. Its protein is CASSLSGWPLHF.

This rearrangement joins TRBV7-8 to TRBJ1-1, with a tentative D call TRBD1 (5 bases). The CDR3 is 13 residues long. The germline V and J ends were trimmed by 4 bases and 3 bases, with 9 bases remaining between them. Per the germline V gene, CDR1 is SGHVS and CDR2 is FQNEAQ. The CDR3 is CASSSRQYTEAFF. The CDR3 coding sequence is TGTGCCAGCAGCTCTCGACAGTACACTGAAGCTTTCTTT.

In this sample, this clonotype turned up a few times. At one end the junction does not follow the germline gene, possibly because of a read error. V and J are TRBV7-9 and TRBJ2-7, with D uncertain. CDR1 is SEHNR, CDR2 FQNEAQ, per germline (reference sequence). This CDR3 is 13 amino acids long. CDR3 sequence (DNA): TGTGCCAGCAGCCCGACGGTCTCCGACGAGCAGTACTTC. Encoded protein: CASSPTVSDEQYF.

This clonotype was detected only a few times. Written as DNA, the CDR3 is TGTGCCAGCAGTTACGGCCTCGGAAACTATGGCTACACCTTC. Translated, it gives CASSYGLGNYGYTF. The rearrangement links TRBV6-2 or TRBV6-3 to TRBJ1-2; no definite D call. Germline lookup yields CDR1 MNHEY and CDR2 SVGEGT. CDR3 length equals 14 residues. V shed 2 bases and J shed 2 bases, with 9 bases lying between them.

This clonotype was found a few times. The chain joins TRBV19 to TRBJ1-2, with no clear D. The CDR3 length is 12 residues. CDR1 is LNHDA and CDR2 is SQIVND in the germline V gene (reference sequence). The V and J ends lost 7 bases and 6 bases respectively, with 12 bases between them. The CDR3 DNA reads TGTGCCAGTACCCTAGGGCGAGATGGCTACACCTTC. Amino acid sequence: CASTLGRDGYTF.

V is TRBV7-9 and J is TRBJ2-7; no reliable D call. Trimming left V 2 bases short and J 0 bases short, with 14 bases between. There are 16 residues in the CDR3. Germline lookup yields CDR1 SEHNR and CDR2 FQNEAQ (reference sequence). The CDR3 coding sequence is TGTGCCAGCAGCTTAACCCAAGGGCGGAACTCCTACGAGCAGTACTTC. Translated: CASSLTQGRNSYEQYF.

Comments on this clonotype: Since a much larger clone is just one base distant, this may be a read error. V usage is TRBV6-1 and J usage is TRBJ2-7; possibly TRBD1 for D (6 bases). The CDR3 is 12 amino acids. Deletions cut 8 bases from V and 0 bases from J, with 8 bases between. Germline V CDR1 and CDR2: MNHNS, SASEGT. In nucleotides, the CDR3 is TGTGCCAGCGGGGGCACCTCCTACGAGCAGTACTTC. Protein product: CASGGTSYEQYF.

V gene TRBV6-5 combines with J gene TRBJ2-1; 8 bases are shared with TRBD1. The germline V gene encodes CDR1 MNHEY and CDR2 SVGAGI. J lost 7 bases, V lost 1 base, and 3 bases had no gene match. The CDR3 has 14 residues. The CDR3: CASSYWTGWNEQFF. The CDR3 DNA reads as TGTGCCAGCAGTTACTGGACAGGGTGGAATGAGCAGTTCTTC.

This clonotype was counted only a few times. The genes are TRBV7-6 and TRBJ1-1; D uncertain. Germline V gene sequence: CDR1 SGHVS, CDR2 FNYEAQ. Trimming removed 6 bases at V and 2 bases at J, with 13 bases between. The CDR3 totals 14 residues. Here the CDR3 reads CASSSRVTNTEAFF. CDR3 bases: TGTGCCAGCAGTTCGAGGGTAACTAACACTGAAGCTTTCTTT.